These T cell receptor beta chains were read from a single sample in a study of CD8 T cells in Susac syndrome. TCRdb reprocessed the immunoSEQ multiplex PCR reads via MiXCR and lists one record per CDR3 protein. The sample lists around 99,000 distinct CDR3 sequences, roughly 95% occurring once. The sample was CD4+ T cells from PBMCs. These receptors were obtained from a human donor in good health. CDR3s include the opening cysteine and the closing phenylalanine or tryptophan. Expanded clones are given a class, and other clones once, few, many or no size at all.

>.|TRBV27
CASSLSGRGGDTQYF
>once|TRBV12-3/TRBV12-4
CASRGTIGAAGTEAFF
>.|TRBV19
CASSIPGGASTEAFF
>.|TRBV30
CAWSRETGNTEAFF
>.|TRBV2
CASSEARGAPGQFSYEQYF
>.|TRBV6-6
CASSLQVYGPQHF
>.|TRBV7-3
CASSSSDRAGRRPGELFF
>.|TRBV20-1
CSARPHTGGYTF
>.|TRBV10-3
CAIRQAGDTQYF
>.|TRBV29-1
CSVAASVYEQYF
>.|TRBV5-1
CASAGAGLYNEQFF
>.|TRBV7-2
CASSLERDQPQHF
>.|TRBV12-3/TRBV12-4
CASSSGVGEQYF
>.|TRBV29-1
CSVRWGTYTEAFF
>.|TRBV4-1
CASSQPLAGAVTDTQYF
>.|TRBV4-1
CASSQGVIRTSGPPNEQFF
>.|TRBV7-2
CASSLELVQETQYF
>.|TRBV6-5
CASSYSGLAGGGYEQYF
>.|TRBV12-3/TRBV12-4
CASSSLLAGGWETQYF
>.|TRBV29-1
CSAPGQGNSPLHF
>.|TRBV27
CASSSGRGESGANVLTF
>.|TRBV3-1
CASSNAGGLGGEQYF
>.|TRBV3-1
CASSPQAGSNYGYTF
>.|TRBV7-6
CASSPPGPSNTQYF
>.|TRBV2
CASSDGEATQETQYF
>.|TRBV5-4
CASSSADWTGAQYF
>once|TRBV6-5
CASSYSKGSNYGYTF
>.|TRBV7-9
CASSRDGTAYYEQYF
>.|TRBV3-1
CASSPGQGYNEQFF
>.|TRBV10-3
CAISGAGGPGEQFF
>.|TRBV11-1
CASSLRSTAFNEKLFF
>.|TRBV12-3/TRBV12-4
CASSLGSGQYF
>.|TRBV5-1
CASSTGTSGAEQFF
>.|TRBV7-8
CASRNRSGANVLTF
>.|TRBV29-1
CSVVSLMNTEAFF
>.|TRBV3-1
CASSQAGDADTQYF
>.|TRBV5-4
CASSVGKGEQYF